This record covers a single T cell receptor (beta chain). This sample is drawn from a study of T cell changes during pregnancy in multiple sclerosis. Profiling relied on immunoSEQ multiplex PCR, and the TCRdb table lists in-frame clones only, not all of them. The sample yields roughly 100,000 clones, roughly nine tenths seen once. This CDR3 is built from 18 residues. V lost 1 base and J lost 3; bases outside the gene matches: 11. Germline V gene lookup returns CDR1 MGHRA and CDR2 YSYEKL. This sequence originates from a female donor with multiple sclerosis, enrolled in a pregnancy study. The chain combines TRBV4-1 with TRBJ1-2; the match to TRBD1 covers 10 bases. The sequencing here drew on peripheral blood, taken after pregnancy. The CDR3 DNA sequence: TGCGCCAGCAGCCAAGTTTTCGGGACAGGGGTTGTCGACTATGGCTACACCTTC. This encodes CASSQVFGTGVVDYGYTF.